This TCR beta chain is drawn from a study of OX40 agonist ivuxolimab in advanced cancers. Describing the broader study: Ivuxolimab, which targeted the costimulatory receptor OX40 (CD134), was an agonistic, fully human IgG2 monoclonal antibody. Partial responses occurred in three dose-escalation patients: two with cutaneous melanoma and one with hepatocellular carcinoma. The point of sequencing TCRbeta in the periphery was to test whether ivuxolimab changed TCR sequence diversity and drove clonal T-cell expansion. In the dose-escalation cohort, more than 80% of patients were male, and the mean age was around 60 years with a range of roughly 20 to 85. Among the roughly 50 dose-escalation patients, around 19 had hepatocellular carcinoma, about 15 melanoma, 9 renal cell carcinoma and 9 head and neck cancer. The paper describes the monotherapy dose-escalation part (N of about 47 patients) of the phase I trial of ivuxolimab. Prior anti-PD-1, anti-PD-L1 or anti-CTLA-4 therapy was permitted, and 40% to 50% of dose-escalation patients had received checkpoint inhibitors. Intravenous ivuxolimab was administered to patients every 2 weeks at six dose levels: 0.01, 0.1, 0.3, 1.5, 3 and 10 mg/kg.

Study-level results and caveats: Partial responders in the 0.1-3.0 mg/kg groups had among the lowest normalized peripheral clonal expansion, especially among CD8+ T cells. The antigen specificity of the peripheral T cells that underwent clonal expansion was not determined. Clonal expansion of both CD4+ and CD8+ blood T cells was observed from baseline to week 6 at doses 0.1 to 3.0 mg/kg. Low levels of normalized T-cell clonal expansion were also shown by some nonresponding patients. After ivuxolimab, expanded clones were on average more numerous among CD8+ T cells than among CD4+ T cells.

To sequence the TCRbeta CDR3 region, genomic DNA was isolated from the sorted cells. The immunoSEQ Assay was used for sequencing of TCRbeta CDR3 regions. TCRdb limited this immuneACCESS table to in-frame rearrangements with V and J called. A share of clones is missing; checked studies link under half to unresolved V genes, and the rest is unexplained. In this sample the table shows fewer than 85,000 clones, roughly 80% of which occur a single time. The biggest ten clones account for around 4.5% of the sample. A remark on this clone: The antigen it recognizes is unknown. Base qualities are not at hand, and no much larger clone is one base apart.

Patients with a history of autoimmune disease or receiving systemic immunosuppression were excluded from the trial. Peripheral blood for TCR sequencing was drawn from every dose cohort at baseline, at cycle 4 day 1 and at cycle 7 day 1. The samples were taken from a phase I, first-in-human, multicenter, open-label dose-escalation trial of ivuxolimab. Adults with locally advanced or metastatic head and neck squamous cell, hepatocellular, melanoma or renal cell carcinoma were enrolled in the trial. Before TCR sequencing, CD4+ T cells and CD8+ T cells from peripheral blood were sorted into separate populations. The CDR3 goes from the cysteine to the phenylalanine over 13 residues. Only CDR3 DNA remains: 39 bases, in frame from the first base. Reading the germline V gene gives CDR1 SGHDT and CDR2 YYEEEE. V and J are truncated by 2 bases and 1 base respectively, leaving an intervening sequence of 7 bases.

The rearrangement combines TRBV5-6 with TRBJ2-7, with the D gene call left open. Source: CD4+ or CD8+ T cells sorted from blood, taken in a trial of the OX40 agonist ivuxolimab. The sequence was collected from an adult with an advanced solid tumor such as melanoma, head and neck, liver or kidney cancer. DNA sequence: TGTGCCAGCAGCTTAAGTTATTCCTACGAGCAGTACTTC. It codes for CASSLSYSYEQYF.